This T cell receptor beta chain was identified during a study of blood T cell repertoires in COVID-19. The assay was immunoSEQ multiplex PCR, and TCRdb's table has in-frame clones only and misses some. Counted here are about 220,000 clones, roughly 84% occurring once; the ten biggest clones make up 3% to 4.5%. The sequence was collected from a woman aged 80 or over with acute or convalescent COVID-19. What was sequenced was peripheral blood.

In DNA, the CDR3 is TGTGCCAGCAGCCCCCAGGGTTTTGGAAACACCATATATTTT. Translation gives CASSPQGFGNTIYF. The rearrangement uses TRBV3-1 (or the pseudogene TRBV3-2) and TRBJ1-3; maybe TRBD1 (5 bases). The ends were cut back, 4 bases at V and 3 bases at J, with 10 bases in the middle. The CDR3 extends over 14 amino acids. Germline V lookup: CDR1 LGHDT, CDR2 YNNKEL (reference sequence).